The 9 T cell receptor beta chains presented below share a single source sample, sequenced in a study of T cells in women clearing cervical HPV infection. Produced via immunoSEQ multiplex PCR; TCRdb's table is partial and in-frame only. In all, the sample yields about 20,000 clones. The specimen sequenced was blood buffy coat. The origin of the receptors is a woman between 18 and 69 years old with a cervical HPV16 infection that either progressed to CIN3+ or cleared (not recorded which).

The CDR3 sequence is CASSEAGQVTDTQYF. The part of the CDR3 DNA that was read is TGTGCCAGCAGTGAAGCGGGACAGGTCACAGATACG. The rearrangement links TRBV2 to TRBJ2-3; 8 bases line up with TRBD1. The read gets to within 3 residues of the CDR3 end, and the germline J gene fills in the rest. Per the germline V gene, CDR1 is SNHLY and CDR2 is FYNNEI. CDR3 length: 15 residues. V was pared by 0 bases and J by 2 bases, with 1 base of the junction left unmatched.

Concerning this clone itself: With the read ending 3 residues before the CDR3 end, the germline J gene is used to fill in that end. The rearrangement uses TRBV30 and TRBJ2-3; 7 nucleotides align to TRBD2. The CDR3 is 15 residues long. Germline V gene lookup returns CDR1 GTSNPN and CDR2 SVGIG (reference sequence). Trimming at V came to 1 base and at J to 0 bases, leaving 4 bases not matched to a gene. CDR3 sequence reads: CAWSGGGTSTDTQYF. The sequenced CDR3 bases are TGTGCCTGGAGTGGGGGAGGGACTAGCACAGATACG.

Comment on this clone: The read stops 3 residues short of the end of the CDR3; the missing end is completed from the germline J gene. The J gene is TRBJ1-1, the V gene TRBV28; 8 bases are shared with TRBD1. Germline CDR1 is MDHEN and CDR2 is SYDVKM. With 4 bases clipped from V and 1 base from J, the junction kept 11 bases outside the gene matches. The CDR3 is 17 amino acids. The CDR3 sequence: CASSSQLGQGPNTEAFF. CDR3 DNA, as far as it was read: TGTGCCAGCAGTTCCCAGTTAGGACAGGGTCCGAACACTGAA.

The CDR3: CASSLEGDNQPQHF. Incomplete CDR3 DNA: TGCGCCAGCAGCTTGGAGGGTGATAATCAGCCC. The chain couples TRBV5-1 to TRBJ1-5; D remains ambiguous. The read terminates 3 residues before the CDR3 end, so the remaining end is supplied by the germline J gene. The CDR3 spans 14 residues. The germline V gene encodes CDR1 SGHRS and CDR2 YFSETQ. V lost 0 bases and J lost 4, with 8 bases in between.

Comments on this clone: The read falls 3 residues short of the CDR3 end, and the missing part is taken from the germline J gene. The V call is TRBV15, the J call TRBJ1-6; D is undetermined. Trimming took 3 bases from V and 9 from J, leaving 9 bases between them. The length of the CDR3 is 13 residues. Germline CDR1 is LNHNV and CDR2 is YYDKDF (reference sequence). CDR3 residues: CATSSEEGSPLHF. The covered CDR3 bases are TGTGCCACCAGCAGCGAGGAGGGTTCACCC. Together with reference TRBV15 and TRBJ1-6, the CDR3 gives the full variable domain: DAMVIQNPRYQVTQFGKPVTLSCSQTLNHNVMYWYQQKSSQAPKLLFHYYDKDFNNEADTPDNFQSRRPNTSFCFLDIRSPGLGDTAMYLCATSSEEGSPLHFGNGTRLTVT.

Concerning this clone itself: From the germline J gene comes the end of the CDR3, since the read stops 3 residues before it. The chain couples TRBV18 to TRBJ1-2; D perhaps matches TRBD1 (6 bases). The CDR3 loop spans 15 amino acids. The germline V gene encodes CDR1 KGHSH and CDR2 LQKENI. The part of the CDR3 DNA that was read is TGTGCCAGCTCCCTGCTAGCGGGGGGCTCCAATGAC. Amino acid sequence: CASSLLAGGSND. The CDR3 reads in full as CASSLLAGGSNDYTF.

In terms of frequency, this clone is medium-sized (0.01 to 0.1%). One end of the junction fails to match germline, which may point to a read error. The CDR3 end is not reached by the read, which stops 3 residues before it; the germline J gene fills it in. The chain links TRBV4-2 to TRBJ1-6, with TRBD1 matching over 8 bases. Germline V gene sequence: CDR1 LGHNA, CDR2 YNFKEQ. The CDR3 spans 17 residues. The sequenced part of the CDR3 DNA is TGCGCCAGCAGCTTCCACGACAGACAGGGGTACAGTTCACCC. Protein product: CASSFHDRQGYSSP. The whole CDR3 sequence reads CASSFHDRQGYSSPLHF.

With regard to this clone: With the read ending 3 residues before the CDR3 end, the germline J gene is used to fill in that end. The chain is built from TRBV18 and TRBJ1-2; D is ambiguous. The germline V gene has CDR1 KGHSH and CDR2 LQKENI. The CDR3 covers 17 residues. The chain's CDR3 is CASSPRVTSGPTDTYTF. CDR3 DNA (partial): TGTGCCAGCTCACCAAGGGTCACTAGCGGTCCCACAGATACC.

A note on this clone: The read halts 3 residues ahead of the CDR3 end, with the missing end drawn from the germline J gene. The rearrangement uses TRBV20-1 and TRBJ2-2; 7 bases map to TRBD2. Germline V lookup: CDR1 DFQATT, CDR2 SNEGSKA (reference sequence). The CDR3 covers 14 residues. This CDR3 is CSARVGGVGEKLFF. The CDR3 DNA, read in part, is TGCAGTGCTAGAGTGGGAGGGGTGGGCGAAAAG.